The clone carrying this T cell receptor (beta chain) has just a few counts. The sample originates from a study of T cells in Graves' hyperthyroidism and ophthalmopathy. Study at large: Sampling of peripheral blood happened at initial diagnosis, prior to any treatment.

Authors of the study amplified TCR beta CDR3 regions from RNA transcripts. The HTBI set primed first-round TCR CDR3 RT-PCR. TCRdb called the multiplex PCR reads again in MiXCR, with one record for every CDR3 protein. The sample has hundreds of thousands of distinct CDR3 sequences; less than 25% are singletons. In germline, CDR1 is SGHRS, CDR2 YFSETQ. The length of the CDR3 is 15 residues. The germline V and J ends were trimmed by 2 bases and 2 bases, with 14 bases remaining between them. The sequencing sample was made of blood. The chain combines TRBV5-1 with TRBJ2-7; a weak D match, TRBD1 (5 bases). The sequence was obtained from a man aged 30 to 39 with Graves' ophthalmopathy. The CDR3 is CASSLDRPNPYEQYF. For the CDR3, the DNA is TGCGCCAGCAGCTTAGACAGACCTAACCCCTACGAGCAGTACTTC.